Listed below are T cell receptor beta chains from one sample, sequenced in a study of T-cell memory formation after mild COVID-19. TCRdb processed the 5' RACE reads anew with MiXCR; each CDR3 protein has one entry. Among under 400,000 distinct CDR3 sequences listed, roughly 21% were seen once. Material for sequencing was PBMCs or a T cell subset sorted from them (not recorded which). Receptor source: an adult woman who had mild COVID-19 (a few samples of this study predate the infection). Cell type and time point are not known. Each CDR3 is given with its conserved first and last residue. A D gene is named only where the DNA matches it firmly. Clone size is not always given. Where it is, it says once, few, many or a class for expanded clones.

CDR3nt: TGTGCCAGCAGCCAACCCGTCGGGACAGGGCTGAACGAGCAGTACTTC; CDR3aa: CASSQPVGTGLNEQYF; j_gene: TRBJ2-7; d_gene: NA; abundance: NA; v_gene: TRBV3-2
CDR3nt: TGCAGTGCTAGGGTGCTCGGGGCTAGCTCCTACAATGAGCAGTTCTTC; CDR3aa: CSARVLGASSYNEQFF; j_gene: TRBJ2-1; d_gene: NA; abundance: NA; v_gene: TRBV20-1
CDR3nt: TGTGCCAGCAGACCTACAGGGGGCGAATCTTCACCCCTCCACTTT; CDR3aa: CASRPTGGESSPLHF; j_gene: TRBJ1-6; d_gene: TRBD1; abundance: few; v_gene: TRBV2
CDR3nt: TGTGCCAGCAGTCTCCGGGGACAGGGCAAAATCGAGCAGTACTTC; CDR3aa: CASSLRGQGKIEQYF; j_gene: TRBJ2-7; d_gene: TRBD1; abundance: NA; v_gene: TRBV27
CDR3nt: TGCAGTGCTAGGGATGGGGCCTACACAGATACGCAGTATTTT; CDR3aa: CSARDGAYTDTQYF; j_gene: TRBJ2-3; d_gene: NA; abundance: few; v_gene: TRBV20-1
CDR3nt: TGTGCCAGCAGCAACTATGCCGAGACCCAGTACTTC; CDR3aa: CASSNYAETQYF; j_gene: TRBJ2-5; d_gene: NA; abundance: many; v_gene: TRBV12-3/TRBV12-4
CDR3nt: TGCAGTGCTAGAGTGGGAGGGGGGTCCTACGAGCAGTACTTC; CDR3aa: CSARVGGGSYEQYF; j_gene: TRBJ2-7; d_gene: NA; abundance: many; v_gene: TRBV20-1
CDR3nt: TGTGCCAGCAGATGGCAGGGGGCGTTTGGCTACACCTTC; CDR3aa: CASRWQGAFGYTF; j_gene: TRBJ1-2; d_gene: TRBD1; abundance: NA; v_gene: TRBV6-6
CDR3nt: TGTGCCAGCAGCCGACTAGCGGGGAGCACCTACAATGAGCAGTTCTTC; CDR3aa: CASSRLAGSTYNEQFF; j_gene: TRBJ2-1; d_gene: TRBD2; abundance: NA; v_gene: TRBV3-1
CDR3nt: TGTGCCATCCACGGGGGCGATACGCAGTATTTT; CDR3aa: CAIHGGDTQYF; j_gene: TRBJ2-3; d_gene: NA; abundance: few; v_gene: TRBV2
CDR3nt: TGTGCCAGCAGTGAAGCGCCGGGACAGGGGACCCCCCTTTACAATGAGCAGTTCTTC; CDR3aa: CASSEAPGQGTPLYNEQFF; j_gene: TRBJ2-1; d_gene: TRBD1; abundance: few; v_gene: TRBV2
CDR3nt: TGTGCCAGCAGTTTATCGGGCACCCCCCGCACGAATGAGCAGTTCTTC; CDR3aa: CASSLSGTPRTNEQFF; j_gene: TRBJ2-1; d_gene: NA; abundance: NA; v_gene: TRBV27
CDR3nt: TGCGCCAGCAGCCCTTTTACAGGGGGCAGGGGTCAGCCCCAGCATTTT; CDR3aa: CASSPFTGGRGQPQHF; j_gene: TRBJ1-5; d_gene: TRBD1; abundance: few; v_gene: TRBV4-1
CDR3nt: TGTGCCAGCAGTTCCAGACAGGGGGCAACTGAAGCTTTCTTT; CDR3aa: CASSSRQGATEAFF; j_gene: TRBJ1-1; d_gene: TRBD1; abundance: few; v_gene: TRBV12-3/TRBV12-4
CDR3nt: TGCGCCAGCAGCTTGGTGGGGGGAAGCAGTACCTACGAGCAGTACTTC; CDR3aa: CASSLVGGSSTYEQYF; j_gene: TRBJ2-7; d_gene: NA; abundance: many; v_gene: TRBV5-1
CDR3nt: TGTGCCAGCAGCCAAGATTGGGGCGTTCATGGCTACACCTTC; CDR3aa: CASSQDWGVHGYTF; j_gene: TRBJ1-2; d_gene: NA; abundance: NA; v_gene: TRBV3-1
CDR3nt: TGTGCCAGCAGCTTACTAGGGGTTACCCACGAGCAGTACTTC; CDR3aa: CASSLLGVTHEQYF; j_gene: TRBJ2-7; d_gene: NA; abundance: NA; v_gene: TRBV7-2
CDR3nt: TGCAGTGCTAGTGGACAGGGGGCAGGTCAGCCCCAGCATTTT; CDR3aa: CSASGQGAGQPQHF; j_gene: TRBJ1-5; d_gene: TRBD1; abundance: NA; v_gene: TRBV20-1
CDR3nt: TGTGCCACCAGTGAAGCCGGGACAGGGGAAGAAAAACTGTTTTTT; CDR3aa: CATSEAGTGEEKLFF; j_gene: TRBJ1-4; d_gene: TRBD1; abundance: once; v_gene: TRBV24-1
CDR3nt: TGCGCCAGCAGTTCAGGGTTCGCCGGGGAGCTGTTTTTT; CDR3aa: CASSSGFAGELFF; j_gene: TRBJ2-2; d_gene: NA; abundance: few; v_gene: TRBV5-1
CDR3nt: TGTGCCATCAGTGAGGTGGCGGGAGGGGGCTACGAGCAGTACTTC; CDR3aa: CAISEVAGGGYEQYF; j_gene: TRBJ2-7; d_gene: TRBD2; abundance: NA; v_gene: TRBV10-3
CDR3nt: TGTGCCAGCAGCTTTAGCGGGAGTAAGAAGACCCAGTACTTC; CDR3aa: CASSFSGSKKTQYF; j_gene: TRBJ2-5; d_gene: TRBD2; abundance: NA; v_gene: TRBV7-2
CDR3nt: TGTGCCAGCAGTTCCGCTGGACAGGGAAGGAGGTGGAGGCAGTACTTC; CDR3aa: CASSSAGQGRRWRQYF; j_gene: TRBJ2-7; d_gene: TRBD1; abundance: few; v_gene: TRBV6-6
CDR3nt: TGCAGCGTTGAAGAAACTAGTTGGCAGGAAGCTAACTATGGCTACACCTTC; CDR3aa: CSVEETSWQEANYGYTF; j_gene: TRBJ1-2; d_gene: NA; abundance: NA; v_gene: TRBV29-1
CDR3nt: TGTGCCAGCAGCTTGGGGCAGTCTAGCACAGATACGCAGTATTTT; CDR3aa: CASSLGQSSTDTQYF; j_gene: TRBJ2-3; d_gene: NA; abundance: few; v_gene: TRBV5-5
CDR3nt: TGTGCCAGTAGTAGACAGGGAGGGAACACCGGGGAGCTGTTTTTT; CDR3aa: CASSRQGGNTGELFF; j_gene: TRBJ2-2; d_gene: NA; abundance: NA; v_gene: TRBV19
CDR3nt: TGTGCCAGCAGCCAAGATCTGGGGGGTGAAGCTTTCTTT; CDR3aa: CASSQDLGGEAFF; j_gene: TRBJ1-1; d_gene: NA; abundance: NA; v_gene: TRBV14
CDR3nt: TGTGCCAGCAGTTTTTGGACAGGGGTCACAGATACGCAGTATTTT; CDR3aa: CASSFWTGVTDTQYF; j_gene: TRBJ2-3; d_gene: TRBD1; abundance: NA; v_gene: TRBV6-1
CDR3nt: TGTGCCAGCAGCCCTGGGGCAGGGATATATCATAATTCACCCCTCCACTTT; CDR3aa: CASSPGAGIYHNSPLHF; j_gene: TRBJ1-6; d_gene: NA; abundance: few; v_gene: TRBV12-3/TRBV12-4
CDR3nt: TGTGCCAGCAGCCGGAAGCAGGGGATCGGGGAGCAGTACTTC; CDR3aa: CASSRKQGIGEQYF; j_gene: TRBJ2-7; d_gene: NA; abundance: many; v_gene: TRBV3-1
CDR3nt: TGTGCCAGCAGCCAACGGGGGGCCTCCAGGGATACGCAGTATTTT; CDR3aa: CASSQRGASRDTQYF; j_gene: TRBJ2-3; d_gene: NA; abundance: NA; v_gene: TRBV5-4
CDR3nt: TGTGCCAGCAGCCACGGAGGGAACACTGAAGCTTTCTTT; CDR3aa: CASSHGGNTEAFF; j_gene: TRBJ1-1; d_gene: NA; abundance: many; v_gene: TRBV3-1
CDR3nt: TGTGCCAGCAGTTACTCCTTGACATCCACAGATACGCAGTATTTT; CDR3aa: CASSYSLTSTDTQYF; j_gene: TRBJ2-3; d_gene: NA; abundance: few; v_gene: TRBV6-2/TRBV6-3
CDR3nt: TGTGCCAGCAGCCCTAGCGGGAGTTTATACAATGAGCAGTTCTTC; CDR3aa: CASSPSGSLYNEQFF; j_gene: TRBJ2-1; d_gene: TRBD2; abundance: NA; v_gene: TRBV7-2
CDR3nt: TGTGCCAGCAATTCACGGACAGGGGGCCACAATGAGCAGTTCTTC; CDR3aa: CASNSRTGGHNEQFF; j_gene: TRBJ2-1; d_gene: TRBD1; abundance: many; v_gene: TRBV12-3/TRBV12-4
CDR3nt: TGTGCCAGCAGCTTGGCAGGGATCAGGTCCTACGAGCAGTACTTC; CDR3aa: CASSLAGIRSYEQYF; j_gene: TRBJ2-7; d_gene: NA; abundance: many; v_gene: TRBV7-6
CDR3nt: TGCAGCGTCTCGACAGGGGTTTTCACTGAAGCTTTCTTT; CDR3aa: CSVSTGVFTEAFF; j_gene: TRBJ1-1; d_gene: TRBD1; abundance: NA; v_gene: TRBV29-1
CDR3nt: TGTGCCAGCAGTGAGGGACAGCCTTTATACGAGCAGTACTTC; CDR3aa: CASSEGQPLYEQYF; j_gene: TRBJ2-7; d_gene: TRBD1; abundance: NA; v_gene: TRBV6-1
CDR3nt: TGTGCCAGTAGTATGAATAGCGGGGGCACAGATACGCAGTATTTT; CDR3aa: CASSMNSGGTDTQYF; j_gene: TRBJ2-3; d_gene: TRBD2; abundance: many; v_gene: TRBV19
CDR3nt: TGTGCCAGCAGCTTAGGCCGCCTAAGGGGAAGTACAGATACGCAGTATTTT; CDR3aa: CASSLGRLRGSTDTQYF; j_gene: TRBJ2-3; d_gene: NA; abundance: many; v_gene: TRBV7-2
CDR3nt: TGTGCCAGCAGTTATACAGGGAACTCCTATAATTCACCCCTCCACTTT; CDR3aa: CASSYTGNSYNSPLHF; j_gene: TRBJ1-6; d_gene: NA; abundance: NA; v_gene: TRBV6-1
CDR3nt: TGTGCCATCAGTGGGGACGACAGAGCGACGCAGTATTTT; CDR3aa: CAISGDDRATQYF; j_gene: TRBJ2-3; d_gene: NA; abundance: many; v_gene: TRBV10-3
CDR3nt: TGTGCCAGCAGCTGGGGGACAGGGAACACTGAAGCTTTCTTT; CDR3aa: CASSWGTGNTEAFF; j_gene: TRBJ1-1; d_gene: TRBD1; abundance: NA; v_gene: TRBV11-1
CDR3nt: TGCAGTGCTGGCGTACCGGGACTCACGTACGAGCAGTACTTC; CDR3aa: CSAGVPGLTYEQYF; j_gene: TRBJ2-7; d_gene: NA; abundance: NA; v_gene: TRBV20-1
CDR3nt: TGTGCCAGCAGACTAGCGGGGGCGAATGAGCAGGTCTTC; CDR3aa: CASRLAGANEQVF; j_gene: TRBJ2-1; d_gene: TRBD2; abundance: NA; v_gene: TRBV12-3/TRBV12-4
CDR3nt: TGTGCCAGCAGCCTCGAGGCCCGGGGGTCACCCCTCCACTTT; CDR3aa: CASSLEARGSPLHF; j_gene: TRBJ1-6; d_gene: NA; abundance: few; v_gene: TRBV14
CDR3nt: TGCAGTGCTAGAGATCTGCGGAACGAGCAGTACTTC; CDR3aa: CSARDLRNEQYF; j_gene: TRBJ2-7; d_gene: NA; abundance: few; v_gene: TRBV20-1
CDR3nt: TGCAGCGTTGAAACGGGACAGGGACACTACAATGAGCAGTTCTTC; CDR3aa: CSVETGQGHYNEQFF; j_gene: TRBJ2-1; d_gene: TRBD1; abundance: NA; v_gene: TRBV29-1
CDR3nt: TGTGCCAGCAGGCCAGACGGACGGCGTAATGAAAAACTGTTTTTT; CDR3aa: CASRPDGRRNEKLFF; j_gene: TRBJ1-4; d_gene: NA; abundance: NA; v_gene: TRBV7-8
CDR3nt: TGTGCCAGTAGAGACAGATATTACGAGCAGTACTTC; CDR3aa: CASRDRYYEQYF; j_gene: TRBJ2-7; d_gene: NA; abundance: few; v_gene: TRBV19